Included here is one T cell receptor (beta chain) sequence, with context. Antigen specificity is unknown. Trimming left V 0 bases short and J 0 bases short, with 5 bases between. The CDR3 has 13 residues. CDR1 is DFQATT and CDR2 is SNEGSKA in the germline V gene (reference sequence). The sample originates from a study of T-cell memory formation after mild COVID-19. Findings and limits, study-wide: Contracting CD4+ clones lay largely in CM and EM, with CD8+ ones residing in EMRA.

TCRdb called the 5' RACE reads again in MiXCR, with one record for every CDR3 protein. The sample records about 150,000 distinct CDR3 sequences, roughly 15% being singletons. V and J are TRBV20-1 and TRBJ1-1; no definite D call. Sequencing was performed on PBMCs or a T cell subset sorted from them (not recorded which). This receptor was obtained from an adult woman who had mild COVID-19 (a few samples of this study predate the infection). Cell type and time point are not known. The CDR3 nucleotides are TGCAGTGCTAGAGAAGTCATGAACACTGAAGCTTTCTTT. Protein sequence: CSAREVMNTEAFF.